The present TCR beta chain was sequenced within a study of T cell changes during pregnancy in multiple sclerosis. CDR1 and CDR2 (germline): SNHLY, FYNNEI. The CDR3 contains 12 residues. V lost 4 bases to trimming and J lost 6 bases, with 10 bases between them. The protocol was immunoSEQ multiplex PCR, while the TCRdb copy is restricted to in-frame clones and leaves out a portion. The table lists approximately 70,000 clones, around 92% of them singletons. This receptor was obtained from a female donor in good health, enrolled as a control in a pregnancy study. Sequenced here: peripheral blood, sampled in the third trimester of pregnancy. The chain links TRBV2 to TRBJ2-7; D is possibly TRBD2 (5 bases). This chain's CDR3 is CASSAGVTEQYF. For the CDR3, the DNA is TGTGCCAGCAGTGCCGGGGTAACCGAGCAGTACTTC.